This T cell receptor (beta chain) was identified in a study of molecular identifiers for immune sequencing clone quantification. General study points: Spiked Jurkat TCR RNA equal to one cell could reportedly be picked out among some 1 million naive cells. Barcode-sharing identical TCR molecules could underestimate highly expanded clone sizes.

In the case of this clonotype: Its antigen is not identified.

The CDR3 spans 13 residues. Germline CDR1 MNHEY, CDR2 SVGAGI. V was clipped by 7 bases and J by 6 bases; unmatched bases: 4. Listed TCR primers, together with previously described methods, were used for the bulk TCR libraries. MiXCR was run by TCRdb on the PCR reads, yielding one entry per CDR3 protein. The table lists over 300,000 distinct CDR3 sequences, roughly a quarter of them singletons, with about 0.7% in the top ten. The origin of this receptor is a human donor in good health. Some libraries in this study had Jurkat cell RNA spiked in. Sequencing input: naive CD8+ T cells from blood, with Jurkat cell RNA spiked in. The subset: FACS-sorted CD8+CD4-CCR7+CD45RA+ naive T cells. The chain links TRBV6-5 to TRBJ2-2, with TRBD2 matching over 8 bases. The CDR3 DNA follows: TGTGCCAGCACCGGGGGGGGGCCCGGGGAGCTGTTTTTT. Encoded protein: CASTGGGPGELFF.